Listed here are 30 T cell receptor beta chains from one sample, sequenced in a study of CD8+CD57+ T cells in acquired aplastic anemia. Profiling that covered TCR beta VDJ and CDR3 relied on genomic DNA as its template. TCRdb independently ran MiXCR on the reads; one entry per CDR3 protein. This sample has fewer than 250,000 distinct CDR3 sequences, with more than 40% found just once. Patients included in sequencing had previously demonstrated CD8+CD57+ cell expansion by flow cytometry. Material: sorted CD4+, CD8+, or CD8+CD57+ T cells (not recorded which) from PBMCs. The source of these receptors is a human donor with aplastic anemia.

The table lists this clonotype with a count of one. The CDR3 nucleotides are TGTGCCAGCAGTTATACAGGGGGCGCGCCGAGGGAGCAGTACTTC. Translation: CASSYTGGAPREQYF. V gene TRBV6-1 combines with J gene TRBJ2-7; 9 nucleotides match TRBD1. The CDR3 is 15 amino acids. V lost 5 bases, J lost 7 bases, and 12 bases stayed unmatched. Per germline, CDR1 MNHNS and CDR2 SASEGT.

For the CDR3, the DNA is TGTGCCACCAGTGTTGGGGTCACCGGGGAGCTGTTTTTT. Translated, it gives CATSVGVTGELFF. The rearrangement uses TRBV24-1 and TRBJ2-2; no definite D call. V lost 5 bases and J 4 bases, leaving 7 bases between the germline ends. The CDR3 runs to 13 residues. The V gene's germline CDR1 is KGHDR and CDR2 SFDVKD.

The V gene is TRBV14, the J gene TRBJ1-6, with D unclear. Trimming removed 1 base from V and 6 bases from J, with 7 bases in between. The CDR3 has 14 amino acids. Germline-derived CDR1 and CDR2 are SGHDN and FVKESK. CDR3 region: CASSQGFGNSPLHF. For the CDR3, the DNA is TGTGCCAGCAGCCAAGGGTTCGGTAATTCACCCCTCCACTTT. Complete variable domain (other parts from reference TRBV14 and TRBJ1-6): EAGVTQFPSHSVIEKGQTVTLRCDPISGHDNLYWYRRVMGKEIKFLLHFVKESKQDESGMPNNRFLAERTGGTYSTLKVQPAELEDSGVYFCASSQGFGNSPLHFGNGTRLTVT.

This clonotype was seen at least ten times. V usage is TRBV10-3 and J usage is TRBJ2-1; TRBD2 matches at 7 bases. J lost 7 bases, V lost 0 bases, and 9 bases had no gene match. The CDR3 has 16 amino acids. Germline V gene lookup returns CDR1 ENHRY and CDR2 SYGVKD. Written as DNA, the CDR3 is TGTGCCATCAGTGAGTCCCGGACTAGTTTGGAGAATGAGCAGTTCTTC. Encoded protein: CAISESRTSLENEQFF.

This clonotype was seen many times. The genes are TRBV10-3 and TRBJ1-5; D perhaps matches TRBD1 (6 bases). Per germline, CDR1 ENHRY and CDR2 SYGVKD. The V end was cut by 2 bases, the J end by 0 bases, with 8 bases between. The CDR3 has 15 amino acids. This CDR3 reads CAISEGQTSNQPQHF. Here the CDR3 DNA reads TGTGCCATCAGTGAGGGACAGACTAGCAATCAGCCCCAGCATTTT.

This clonotype occurred a few times. The chain combines TRBV7-8 with TRBJ1-6; unclear D gene. The CDR3 runs 14 residues. V gave up 7 bases and J gave up 7 bases, with 14 bases separating them. Germline V gives CDR1 SGHVS, CDR2 FQNEAQ. This chain's CDR3 is CASTTHGENSPLHF. CDR3 DNA: TGTGCCAGCACCACTCACGGGGAGAATTCACCCCTCCACTTT.

Ten or more counts support this clonotype. The V gene is TRBV6-5, the J gene TRBJ2-5; D remains unclear. The CDR3 extends over 14 amino acids. The V and J ends lost 3 bases and 1 base respectively, with 9 bases between them. Per germline, CDR1 MNHEY and CDR2 SVGAGI. The CDR3 DNA sequence: TGTGCCAGCAGTTATGGAGCCGGCCAAGAGACCCAGTACTTC. Translated, it gives CASSYGAGQETQYF.

This clonotype was seen repeatedly, ten times or more. The chain is built from TRBV12-3 or TRBV12-4 and TRBJ2-1, with D perhaps TRBD1 (6 bases). CDR3 length: 14 amino acids. With 3 bases removed from V and 8 bases from J, the gap between germline ends came to 14 bases. The CDR3: CASSFGNRADEQFF. CDR3 DNA: TGTGCCAGCAGTTTTGGCAACAGGGCCGATGAGCAGTTCTTC.

This clonotype was observed a handful of times. The gene calls are TRBV4-3 and TRBJ2-1; 8 bases agree with TRBD2. CDR3 length: 17 amino acids. Germline V gene sequence: CDR1 LGHNA, CDR2 YSLEER. V gave up 3 bases and J gave up 10 bases; unmatched junction bases: 17. CDR3 amino acids: CASSQDHGTRPDREQFF. The CDR3 DNA sequence: TGCGCCAGCAGCCAGGACCACGGGACTAGACCCGATCGGGAGCAGTTCTTC.

This clonotype was observed many times. The chain combines TRBV6-5 with TRBJ1-6; TRBD1 is a possible D gene (5 bases). The V end was cut by 0 bases, the J end by 7 bases, with 13 bases between. The germline gives CDR1 MNHEY, CDR2 SVGAGI. This CDR3 comprises 16 residues. The CDR3 nucleotides read TGTGCCAGCAGTTACTCGGTTAGGGGTCTGAATTCACCCCTCCACTTT. Translation gives CASSYSVRGLNSPLHF.

This clonotype occurred many times. This sequence joins TRBV6-5 and TRBJ2-3, with D maybe TRBD2 (5 bases). Germline loops: CDR1 MNHEY, CDR2 SVGAGI. The V end was cut by 7 bases, the J end by 3 bases, with 14 bases between. CDR3 length: 14 residues. The CDR3 spells CASTADLGTDTQYF. As DNA, the CDR3 is TGTGCCAGCACCGCGGACTTAGGTACAGATACGCAGTATTTT.

Remarks on this clonotype: One base away lies a much larger clone, so this may be a sequencing read error. CDR3 region: CASRAGGIDLRNQPQHF. DNA of the CDR3: TGTGCCAGCAGGGCAGGGGGCATCGACCTTCGCAATCAGCCCCAGCATTTT. This sequence joins TRBV10-3 and TRBJ1-5, with 8 bases lining up with TRBD1. This CDR3 spans 17 amino acids. Trimming at V came to 10 bases and at J to 2 bases, leaving 16 bases not matched to a gene. Germline V gene sequence: CDR1 ENHRY, CDR2 SYGVKD.

This clonotype was counted many times. The chain recombines TRBV7-9 with TRBJ2-5; a weak D match, TRBD2 (5 bases). Looked up from germline, CDR1 is SEHNR and CDR2 is FQNEAQ (reference sequence). This CDR3 region has 15 residues. V was shortened by 0 bases and J by 2 bases, with 10 bases between the two germline ends. CDR3 sequence reads: CASSLARTAQETQYF. CDR3 in DNA: TGTGCCAGCAGCTTAGCTCGGACTGCACAAGAGACCCAGTACTTC.

To note about this clonotype: It may be a read error: a sequence one base away is much more abundant. As the CDR3 is not closed by the conserved phenylalanine or tryptophan, this likely results from a read error. This chain links TRBV4-3 with TRBJ2-7; 7 bases map to TRBD2. In germline, CDR1 is LGHNA, CDR2 YSLEER. The V segment lost 3 bases and the J segment 0 bases; nucleotides outside the gene matches: 2. The CDR3 is 14 amino acids. The DNA for the CDR3 is TGCGCCAGCAGCCAGCTAGCGGACTCCTACGAGCAGTACTCC. Translation: CASSQLADSYEQYS.

This clonotype was counted many times. The chain links TRBV30 to TRBJ1-6; 9 positions agree with TRBD1. Germline V gene lookup returns CDR1 GTSNPN and CDR2 SVGIG (reference sequence). The V segment lost 3 bases and the J segment 7 bases; nucleotides outside the gene matches: 4. This CDR3 contains 14 residues. This CDR3 is CAWSLGTGNSPLHF. As DNA, the CDR3 is TGTGCCTGGAGCCTTGGGACAGGGAATTCACCCCTCCACTTT.

This clonotype showed up just a few times. CDR3 sequence: CASSVTGAMGEAFF. CDR3 nucleotide sequence: TGTGCCAGCAGTGTGACAGGGGCAATGGGTGAAGCTTTCTTT. The V gene is TRBV25-1, the J gene TRBJ1-1; 8 bases match TRBD1. The junction had 8 bases not matched to a gene; V was cut back by 4 bases and J by 7 bases. The germline gives CDR1 MGHDK, CDR2 SYGVNS. This CDR3 comprises 14 residues.

CDR3 sequence: CASSLGPEPYEQYV. The CDR3 bases are TGTGCCAGCAGCCTGGGTCCAGAACCCTACGAGCAGTACGTC. This chain joins TRBV7-8 and TRBJ2-7, with D uncertain. Germline V gene data show CDR1 as SGHVS and CDR2 as FQNEAQ. Trimming took 5 bases from V and 2 from J, leaving 13 bases between them. CDR3 length equals 14 residues.

This clonotype was observed a handful of times. This clone may be a read error of a much larger clone one base away. The V call is TRBV24-1, the J call TRBJ2-2, with 9 positions matching TRBD2. The CDR3 is made up of 14 amino acids. V was clipped by 6 bases and J by 7 bases; unmatched bases: 5. The germline V gene encodes CDR1 KGHDR and CDR2 SFDVKD. The DNA of the CDR3 is TGTGCCACCAGTCGCGGCGGGGGGGGCGGGGAGCTGTTTTTT. Translation: CATSRGGGGGELFF.

The genes are TRBV2 and TRBJ1-6; a weak D match, TRBD1 (5 bases). This CDR3 contains 12 residues. The germline V gene has CDR1 SNHLY and CDR2 FYNNEI. The V gene lost 3 bases and the J gene lost 8 bases, with 5 bases spanning the gap. The CDR3 sequence: CASSDRDSPLHF. The CDR3 nucleotides read TGTGCCAGCAGTGACAGGGATTCACCCCTCCACTTT.

This chain joins TRBV5-1 and TRBJ1-6; D possibly corresponds to TRBD1 (6 bases). CDR1 SGHRS and CDR2 YFSETQ come from the germline V gene. Trimming removed 4 bases from V and 7 bases from J, with 12 bases in between. The CDR3 contains 14 residues. Here the CDR3 DNA reads TGCGCCAGCAGCCCCCAGGGGCCGAATTCACCCCTCCACTTT. It codes for CASSPQGPNSPLHF.

The genes are TRBV12-3 or TRBV12-4 and TRBJ1-2; 7 nucleotides align to TRBD1. V was pared by 3 bases and J by 6 bases, with 7 bases of the junction left unmatched. The CDR3 is made up of 14 amino acids. The CDR3 protein is CASSFGTANHGYTF. The CDR3 DNA is TGTGCCAGCAGTTTCGGGACAGCCAACCATGGCTACACCTTC.

At least ten counts were recorded for this clonotype. J is TRBJ2-1 and V is TRBV20-1; D possibly matches TRBD1 or TRBD2 (6 bases each). This CDR3 has 15 residues. The germline V gene has CDR1 DFQATT and CDR2 SNEGSKA (reference sequence). Deletions cut 0 bases from V and 4 bases from J, with 13 bases between. CDR3 DNA sequence: TGCAGTGCTAGAGACGAGGGGGGATTTTACAATGAGCAGTTCTTC. Encoded protein: CSARDEGGFYNEQFF.

This clonotype was recorded at least ten times. The V call is TRBV25-1, the J call TRBJ1-1; D possibly corresponds to TRBD1 (5 bases). The V gene's germline CDR1 is MGHDK and CDR2 SYGVNS. The CDR3 consists of 16 residues. The V end lost 3 bases, the J end lost 10 bases, and 24 bases lay between the germline ends. CDR3 in amino acids: CASSDFLATPGRVAFF. For the CDR3, the DNA is TGTGCCAGCAGTGATTTCCTCGCCACCCCAGGGAGGGTAGCTTTCTTT.

The genes are TRBV5-1 and TRBJ2-5; a weak D match, TRBD2 (6 bases). The DNA end is more similar to TRBJ2-1, so the J call may be wrong. The CDR3 sequence is 15 residues long. Germline assignment: CDR1 SGHRS and CDR2 YFSETQ. DNA of the CDR3: TGCGCCAGCAGCTGGGGGACTGGGGGGTACAATGAGCAGTTCTTC. This gives the protein CASSWGTGGYNEQFF.

This clonotype was counted at least ten times. The chain couples TRBV20-1 to TRBJ2-7; tentatively, D is TRBD2 (7 bases). V lost 5 bases and J lost 4, with 15 bases in between. Germline CDR1 reads DFQATT; CDR2 reads SNEGSKA (reference sequence). CDR3 size: 13 residues. The CDR3 DNA reads TGCAGTGCTCCCGCCGGGGGGCTTTACGAGCAGTACTTC. Translating it yields CSAPAGGLYEQYF.

The gene calls are TRBV7-2 and TRBJ2-3, with D perhaps given as TRBD1 or TRBD2 (5 bases each). The ends were cut back, 8 bases at V and 1 base at J, with 10 bases in the middle. The V gene's germline CDR1 is SGHTA and CDR2 FQGNSA. This CDR3 region has 13 residues. The CDR3 coding sequence is TGTGCCAGCGGGGGACGACGCACAGATACGCAGTATTTT. Translating it yields CASGGRRTDTQYF.

V usage is TRBV7-2 and J usage is TRBJ2-3; TRBD1 matches at 7 bases. Germline assignment: CDR1 SGHTA and CDR2 FQGNSA. The CDR3 sequence is 16 residues long. The V gene end was trimmed by 5 bases and the J gene end by 2 bases; junction bases not matched to a gene: 10. CDR3 loop: CASSPITGAITDTQYF. The CDR3 DNA reads as TGTGCCAGCAGCCCCATTACAGGGGCTATCACAGATACGCAGTATTTT.

The table lists this clonotype with many counts. No conserved phenylalanine or tryptophan is present at the end of the CDR3, so a read error is the likely explanation. The DNA is omitted, as the CDR3 cannot be located on it reliably, and the CDR3 follows TCRdb's listing. The chain employs TRBV7-3 and TRBJ1-1; TRBD1 is the table's D call and was not checked against the DNA. The CDR3 has 11 residues if both end residues are counted. The germline CDR1 and CDR2 sequences are SGHTA and FQGTGA. CDR3 residues: CASSFPALRQG.

V usage is TRBV5-1 and J usage is TRBJ2-3; 7 bases line up with TRBD2. The J segment lost 2 bases and the V segment lost 0 bases, leaving 3 bases of the junction unmatched. This CDR3 is built from 15 residues. The germline V gene encodes CDR1 SGHRS and CDR2 YFSETQ. The CDR3 sequence is CASSLVSGDTDTQYF. In DNA, the CDR3 is TGCGCCAGCAGCTTGGTGAGCGGGGACACAGATACGCAGTATTTT.

At least ten counts were recorded for this clonotype. This chain links TRBV6-5 with TRBJ1-1, with D possibly TRBD1 on 6 matching bases. V gave up 5 bases and J gave up 11 bases, with 27 bases separating them. The CDR3 contains 16 residues. The germline V gene has CDR1 MNHEY and CDR2 SVGAGI. The CDR3 nucleotides are TGTGCCAGCAGTGAGGGGCAGGGGCGCTACCCTCATTATGCTTTCTTT. It encodes CASSEGQGRYPHYAFF.